This TCR beta chain comes out of a study of blood T cells in healthy people across ages. Using a J-beta primer mix together with a sample-barcoded 5' primer, a second PCR was run for roughly 6 to 11 cycles. All samples yielded 3 million or more CDR3-containing paired-end reads. One entry per CDR3 protein results from TCRdb running MiXCR on the 5' RACE reads. This table has around 800,000 distinct CDR3 sequences, 35% to 50% appearing once. With V trimmed by 1 base and J by 2 bases, 4 bases remained unmatched. CDR1 LGHNA and CDR2 YNFKEQ come from the germline V gene. This CDR3 has 16 residues. Sequenced sample: blood. The chain joins TRBV4-2 to TRBJ2-3; TRBD2 matches at 9 bases. The sequence derives from an elderly man in good health. CDR3 nucleotides: TGTGCCAGCAGCCAAGGGGCTAGCGGGGACACAGATACGCAGTATTTT. This codes for CASSQGASGDTDTQYF.